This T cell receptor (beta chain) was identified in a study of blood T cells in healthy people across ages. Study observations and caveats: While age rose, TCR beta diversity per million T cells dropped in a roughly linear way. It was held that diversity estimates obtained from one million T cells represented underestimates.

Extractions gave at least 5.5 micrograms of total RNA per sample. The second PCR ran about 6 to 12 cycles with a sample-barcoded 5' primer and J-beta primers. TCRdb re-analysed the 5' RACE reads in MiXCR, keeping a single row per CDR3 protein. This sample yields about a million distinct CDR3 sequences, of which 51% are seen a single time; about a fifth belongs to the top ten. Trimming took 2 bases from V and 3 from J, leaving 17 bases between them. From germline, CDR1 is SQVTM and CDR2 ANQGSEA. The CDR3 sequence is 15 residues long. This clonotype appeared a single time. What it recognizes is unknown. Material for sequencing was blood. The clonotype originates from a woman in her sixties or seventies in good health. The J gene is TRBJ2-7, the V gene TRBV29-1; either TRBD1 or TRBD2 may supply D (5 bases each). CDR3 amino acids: CSVEHTGQPYYEQYF. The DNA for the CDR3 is TGCAGCGTTGAACACACGGGGCAGCCGTACTACGAGCAGTACTTC.